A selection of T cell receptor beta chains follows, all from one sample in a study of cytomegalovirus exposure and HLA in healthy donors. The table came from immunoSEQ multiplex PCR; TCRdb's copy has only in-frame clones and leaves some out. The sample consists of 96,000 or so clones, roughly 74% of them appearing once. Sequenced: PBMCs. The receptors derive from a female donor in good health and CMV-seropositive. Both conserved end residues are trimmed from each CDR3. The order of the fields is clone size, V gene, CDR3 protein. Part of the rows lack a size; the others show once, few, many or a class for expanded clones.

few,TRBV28,ASSFLRGTGELF
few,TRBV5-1,ASSSRTKNTEAF
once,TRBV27,ASSLSAGRMNEQF
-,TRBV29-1,SVEVGTGVGEQY
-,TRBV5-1,ASRTDNYEQY
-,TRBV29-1,SVEAPGQGQETQY
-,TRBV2,ASTTGYEQF
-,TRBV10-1,ASSEEINYGYT
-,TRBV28,ASSFGQASPYGYT
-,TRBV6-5,ASSQQGSTSYEQY
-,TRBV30,AWSTDTNQPQH
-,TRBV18,ASSPPEQVLNTEAF
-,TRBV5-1,ASSLGRQGAGYT
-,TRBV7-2,ASSSIGAANYGYT
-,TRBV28,ASSSRQGAGNTIY
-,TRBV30,AWSGLAGGPQETQY
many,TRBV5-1,ASSPEGSTDTQY
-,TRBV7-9,ASSPNSDSPLH
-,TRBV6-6,ASSYRGRDTEAF
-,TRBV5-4,ASSFPTGLTGELF
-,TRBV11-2,ASSAAHSNQPQH
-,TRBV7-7,ASSYLAGGGNEQF
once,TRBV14,ASSRAWDTSRNSPLH
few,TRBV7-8,ASSLDGTGDQPQH
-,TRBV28,ASSLTGRFSEQY
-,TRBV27,ASSDRVNQPQH
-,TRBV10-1,ASSGLAVSYEQY
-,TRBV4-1,ASSQGASAAYEQY
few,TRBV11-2,ASSRTGSNQPQH
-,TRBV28,ASSSPVVTDTQY
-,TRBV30,AWSVGGDTQY
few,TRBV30,AWSVGATGELF
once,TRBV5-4,ASSLAGASGSYEQY